Each of the 15 T cell receptor beta chains below was sequenced from the same sample in a study of blood T cells in healthy people across ages. For the second PCR, which ran for roughly 7 to 11 cycles, a sample-barcoded 5' primer and a J-beta primer mix were used. TCRdb used MiXCR to reprocess the 5' RACE reads, holding one entry per CDR3 protein. The sample yields over 950,000 distinct CDR3 sequences, around two fifths seen once. The sequencing sample was made of blood. These receptors were collected from a young man in good health.

V usage is TRBV7-2 and J usage is TRBJ2-1; D possibly matches TRBD1 or TRBD2 (5 bases each). CDR1 is SGHTA, CDR2 FQGNSA, per germline. With 7 bases removed from V and 7 bases from J, the gap between germline ends came to 17 bases. This CDR3 region has 14 residues. DNA for the CDR3: TGTACCAGCAACGAGGGGTGGTTGACGAATGAGCAGTTCTTC. This codes for CTSNEGWLTNEQFF. Drawing the rest from reference TRBV7-2 and TRBJ2-1, the complete variable domain is GAGVSQSPSNKVTEKGKDVELRCDPISGHTALYWYRQSLGQGLEFLIYFQGNSAPDKSGLPSDRFSAERTGGSVSTLTIQRTQQEDSAVYLCTSNEGWLTNEQFFGPGTRLTVL.

In DNA, the CDR3 is TGCAGTGCTAGTCGGGGAAAGGCGAACACTGAAGCTTTCTTT. Translation gives CSASRGKANTEAFF. The chain employs TRBV20-1 and TRBJ1-1; no reliable D call. V was clipped by 3 bases and J by 1 base, with 12 bases between them. The CDR3 is 14 residues long. Per germline, CDR1 DFQATT and CDR2 SNEGSKA (reference sequence).

A few counts support this clonotype. The chain carries TRBV7-2 and TRBJ2-5; D not certain. The CDR3 extends over 15 amino acids. The V gene's germline CDR1 is SGHTA and CDR2 FQGNSA. Deletions cut 1 base from V and 4 bases from J, with 13 bases between. The chain's CDR3 is CASSLDSYYRETQYF. The CDR3 coding sequence is TGTGCCAGCAGCTTAGATAGCTACTACCGAGAGACCCAGTACTTC. The full variable domain, in which reference TRBV7-2 and TRBJ2-5 provide the parts outside the CDR3, is GAGVSQSPSNKVTEKGKDVELRCDPISGHTALYWYRQSLGQGLEFLIYFQGNSAPDKSGLPSDRFSAERTGGSVSTLTIQRTQQEDSAVYLCASSLDSYYRETQYFGPGTRLLVL.

The J gene is TRBJ2-1, the V gene TRBV2, with TRBD1 matching 7 bases. The J call is doubtful: the DNA matches TRBJ2-7 better. The CDR3 totals 15 residues. The germline CDR1 and CDR2 sequences are SNHLY and FYNNEI. The CDR3 region has the DNA TGTGCCAGCAGTGAGGACAGGAGCTCCTACAATGAGCAGTACTTC. Its translation: CASSEDRSSYNEQYF.

V is TRBV12-3 or TRBV12-4 and J is TRBJ1-1; D not certain. V dropped 3 bases and J dropped 2 bases, with 10 bases sitting between them. The CDR3 extends over 14 amino acids. In DNA, the CDR3 is TGTGCCAGCAGTTTGGGAGCTTTTAACACTGAAGCTTTCTTT. Its translation: CASSLGAFNTEAFF.

V and J are TRBV29-1 and TRBJ2-1; TRBD2 might be the D (5 bases). The CDR3 has 13 residues. Per the germline V gene, CDR1 is SQVTM and CDR2 is ANQGSEA. The V end was cut by 8 bases, the J end by 0 bases, with 11 bases between. CDR3 in DNA: TGCAGCTCCGGGGTAAGCTCCTACAATGAGCAGTTCTTC. Translated, it gives CSSGVSSYNEQFF.

This clonotype was detected a few times. The rearrangement links TRBV7-9 to TRBJ2-1, with D uncertain. V lost 3 bases to trimming and J lost 8 bases, with 11 bases between them. Germline V gives CDR1 SEHNR, CDR2 FQNEAQ (reference sequence). The CDR3 contains 13 residues. CDR3 in DNA: TGTGCCAGCAGCTTGGAGCCGACCCATGAGCAGTTCTTC. This codes for CASSLEPTHEQFF.

This clonotype was counted between two and nine times. V is TRBV5-1 and J is TRBJ2-5; TRBD1 matches at 11 bases. CDR1 SGHRS and CDR2 YFSETQ come from the germline V gene. CDR3 length: 16 amino acids. The junction had 7 bases not matched to a gene; V was cut back by 3 bases and J by 3 bases. The CDR3 region has the DNA TGCGCCAGCAGCTCATGGCGGACAGGGGGCAAAGAGACCCAGTACTTC. Translating it yields CASSSWRTGGKETQYF.

The chain links TRBV7-2 to TRBJ2-2; unclear D gene. The CDR3 is 14 residues long. Trimming shortened V by 6 bases and J by 4 bases, and 12 bases separated the two germline ends. Germline CDR1 and CDR2: SGHTA and FQGNSA. The CDR3 nucleotides are TGTGCCAGCAGACGACGTACTGTCACCGGGGAGCTGTTTTTT. It is translated as CASRRRTVTGELFF.

The V call is TRBV14, the J call TRBJ2-7, with D tentatively TRBD1 (6 bases). This CDR3 is 20 amino acids long. Trimming cost V 4 bases and J 0 bases, with 28 bases left between them. CDR1 is SGHDN and CDR2 is FVKESK in the germline V gene. The CDR3 reads CASSPITGSFRVRSSYEQYF. In nucleotides, the CDR3 is TGTGCCAGCAGCCCGATTACAGGGTCCTTTAGGGTGCGGAGCTCCTACGAGCAGTACTTC.

J is TRBJ1-1 and V is TRBV4-2; perhaps TRBD1 as D (5 bases). The CDR3 is made up of 15 amino acids. Trimming left V 3 bases short and J 3 bases short, with 14 bases between. CDR1 is LGHNA, CDR2 YNFKEQ, per germline. CDR3 region: CASSHIGGLDTEAFF. The DNA for the CDR3 is TGTGCCAGCAGCCATATTGGGGGTTTAGACACTGAAGCTTTCTTT.

Details on this clonotype: One end of the junction varies from germline; a read error may be responsible. This chain joins TRBV7-2 and TRBJ2-3, with D perhaps matching TRBD2 (6 bases). The CDR3 is made up of 16 amino acids. Germline V gene lookup returns CDR1 SGHTA and CDR2 FQGNSA. The CDR3 nucleotides are TGTGCCAGCAGCTTAGTGGGCCTGGAGGGCACAGATACGGAGTATTTT. Protein: CASSLVGLEGTDTEYF.

Comment on this clonotype: One junction end does not reproduce the germline sequence, and a read error may be involved. Here the CDR3 reads CASSIGGFNNYGYTF. The CDR3 DNA reads as TGTGCTAGTAGTATCGGCGGTTTTAATAACTATGGCTACACCTTC. V usage is TRBV19 and J usage is TRBJ1-2; the D is unclear. Germline CDR1 is LNHDA and CDR2 is SQIVND (reference sequence). CDR3 length equals 15 residues.

The chain links TRBV12-3 or TRBV12-4 to TRBJ2-5; possibly TRBD1 for D (6 bases). The J call may be wrong; the DNA end is better matched by TRBJ2-1. This CDR3 region has 14 residues. The chain's CDR3 is CASSFSTGQETQFF. In DNA, the CDR3 is TGTGCCAGCAGTTTTAGTACGGGACAAGAGACCCAGTTCTTC.

This clonotype came up a few times. The chain has TRBV27 and TRBJ1-5; D unresolved. This CDR3 region has 16 residues. In germline, CDR1 is MNHEY, CDR2 SMNVEV (reference sequence). Trimming took 4 bases from V and 3 from J, leaving 16 bases between them. The CDR3 reads CASSSGPLANNQPQHF. The DNA for the CDR3 is TGTGCCAGCAGTTCCGGACCGCTAGCAAACAATCAGCCCCAGCATTTT.